These T cell receptor beta chains were read from a single sample in a study of blood T cells in healthy people across ages. TCRdb reprocessed the 5' RACE reads via MiXCR and lists one record per CDR3 protein. The sample shows almost 1 million distinct CDR3 sequences, just over 50% of them seen only once. Source material: blood. The source is a woman in her sixties or seventies in good health. CDR3s leave out the opening cysteine and the closing phenylalanine or tryptophan. Each record gives: V gene, CDR3 protein.

TRBV15 ATSRPGVGSGANVLT
TRBV12-3/TRBV12-4 ASSRTSGSNEQF
TRBV4-1 ASSQVGSYEQY
TRBV12-3/TRBV12-4 ASSIMDEQF
TRBV2 ASSGGPTGTLNEQF
TRBV7-2 ASRDRGDYGYT
TRBV3-1 ASSQRQGRNTIY
TRBV7-9 ASSLTGTRNTDTQY
TRBV27 ASSWSGGTGAYGYT
TRBV12-3/TRBV12-4 ASSYRFVLT
TRBV25-1 ASSTTRDRDTQY
TRBV5-6 ASSFDPFYEQY
TRBV12-3/TRBV12-4 ASSKLGAEFYGYT
TRBV20-1 SARPCGRATDTQY
TRBV29-1 SVGQSDQPQH
TRBV12-3/TRBV12-4 ASSTRNRVHGYT
TRBV20-1 SAGYRGASPYEQY
TRBV20-1 SASVLAGLTRVENIQY
TRBV6-2/TRBV6-3 ASSYRDKNTEAF
TRBV24-1 ATSESGTRVQPQH
TRBV5-1 ASSGLGGQNIQY
TRBV4-1 ASSQGFTLGYEQY
TRBV5-1 ASSSPSGSQNIQY
TRBV12-3/TRBV12-4 ASRTVRADTQY
TRBV20-1 SASRASTRNIQY
TRBV4-1 ASRRTGAYEQY
TRBV7-9 ASSPLVTGDSYEQY
TRBV15 ATSRVVYDTQY
TRBV7-9 ASSPRGLLERETQY
TRBV4-2 ASSRMAQGNSPLH
TRBV20-1 SASIRRGQGWNEQF
TRBV18 ASSPADRSSYNEQF
TRBV29-1 SYDKGYNEQF
TRBV2 ASSEAGMWNEQY
TRBV5-1 ASSSPLGGGYNEQY
TRBV9 ASSPALGLGYEQY
TRBV12-3/TRBV12-4 ASSRQGVNNEQF
TRBV28 ASSLLGLLGANVQT
TRBV24-1 ATSADGTGDREQY
TRBV5-6 ASSFAGVTRGYGYT
TRBV4-2 ASSQDGGTSVRGEQY
TRBV7-9 ACRELNTEAF
TRBV15 ATSRAEFPIGYT